This T cell receptor beta chain appears in the sequencing data of a study of shared clonotypes between healthy human individuals. Notes on the study in general: Blood was the only sampled material, and tissue repertoires likely differ.

Libraries were prepared by immunoSEQ multiplex PCR; TCRdb keeps only in-frame clonotypes and omits some of them. The data contain hundreds of thousands of clones, about 95% of them singletons. The sample holds one count of this clone. As yet, its antigen is unknown. The naive CD8 subset, CD45RO-negative cells positively selected for CCR7, excluded terminally differentiated effector memory CD45RA+ cells. The source of this sequence is a woman aged 30 to 39 in good health. Sequencing used naive CD8+ T cells sorted from blood.

CDR3 residues: CASSIGSGYTGELFF. CDR3 in DNA: TGTGCCAGTAGTATTGGTAGCGGGTACACCGGGGAGCTGTTTTTT. The J gene is TRBJ2-2, the V gene TRBV19; TRBD2 matches 7 bases. This CDR3 comprises 15 residues. With 3 bases clipped from V and 3 bases from J, the junction kept 4 bases outside the gene matches. Germline CDR1 and CDR2: LNHDA and SQIVND (reference sequence).